The rows below give T cell receptor beta chains drawn from one sample of a study of T cells after yellow fever vaccination. TCRdb re-called the 5' RACE reads with MiXCR, one entry per CDR3 protein. The top ten clones hold about 3% of a sample with about 300,000 distinct CDR3 sequences, under 9% of them seen once. Sequences were derived from CD4+ T cells sorted from PBMCs, sampled 5 days after the yellow fever booster vaccination. The source of these receptors is a man aged 18 to 29 who received the YFV17D yellow fever vaccine. CDR3s include the opening cysteine and the closing phenylalanine or tryptophan. Each record gives: CDR3 DNA, CDR3 protein, clone size, D gene, V gene, J gene. The D gene is left open where the match is weak. A clone size is listed for some rows: how often the clone was seen (once, few, many), or a class if it is expanded.

CDR3nt: TGTGCCAGCAGCTCCGGCGGGGCTAGGCCCCAGCATTTT
CDR3aa: CASSSGGARPQHF
abundance: .
d_gene: .
v_gene: TRBV5-6
j_gene: TRBJ1-5

CDR3nt: TGTGCCAGCAGCCAAGGGACGGCCTGGTCACCCCTCCACTTT
CDR3aa: CASSQGTAWSPLHF
abundance: many
d_gene: .
v_gene: TRBV3-1
j_gene: TRBJ1-6

CDR3nt: TGTGCCAGCAGCAAGACAGGGTTAGAGACCCAGTACTTC
CDR3aa: CASSKTGLETQYF
abundance: .
d_gene: TRBD1
v_gene: TRBV7-3
j_gene: TRBJ2-5

CDR3nt: TGTGCCAGCAGCTTAGGGCGACAGGGAAACATTCAGTACTTC
CDR3aa: CASSLGRQGNIQYF
abundance: .
d_gene: TRBD1
v_gene: TRBV7-9
j_gene: TRBJ2-4

CDR3nt: TGTGCCAGCACCGCTCAAAGCGGGGGGCAAGAGACCCAGTACTTC
CDR3aa: CASTAQSGGQETQYF
abundance: .
d_gene: TRBD2
v_gene: TRBV7-2
j_gene: TRBJ2-5

CDR3nt: TGTGCCAGCAGCCGGAGGGAAAAACTGTTTTTT
CDR3aa: CASSRREKLFF
abundance: .
d_gene: .
v_gene: TRBV12-3/TRBV12-4
j_gene: TRBJ1-4

CDR3nt: TGTGCCAGCTCACTTATAATCGGGACAGCACCTTACGAGCAGTACTTC
CDR3aa: CASSLIIGTAPYEQYF
abundance: few
d_gene: TRBD1
v_gene: TRBV18
j_gene: TRBJ2-7

CDR3nt: TGCGCCAGCAGCAAGGACATCTATGGCTACACCTTC
CDR3aa: CASSKDIYGYTF
abundance: .
d_gene: .
v_gene: TRBV5-1
j_gene: TRBJ1-2

CDR3nt: TGTGCCAGCAGTGAACAGGGACTCCAGCAAGAGACCCAGTACTTC
CDR3aa: CASSEQGLQQETQYF
abundance: .
d_gene: .
v_gene: TRBV2
j_gene: TRBJ2-5

CDR3nt: TGTGCCACCAATGGGGGCAGGGCCCTCATCTTC
CDR3aa: CATNGGRALIF
abundance: few
d_gene: .
v_gene: TRBV19
j_gene: TRBJ2-4

CDR3nt: TGTGCCAGCTCACCAGTAGTAACAGGGGTCTCCTATAATTCACCCCTCCACTTT
CDR3aa: CASSPVVTGVSYNSPLHF
abundance: .
d_gene: TRBD1
v_gene: TRBV18
j_gene: TRBJ1-6

CDR3nt: TGTGCCAGCAGCGCCGGGACTAGAGCCACAGATACGCAGTATTTT
CDR3aa: CASSAGTRATDTQYF
abundance: many
d_gene: TRBD2
v_gene: TRBV2
j_gene: TRBJ2-3

CDR3nt: TGTGCCAGCAGTTTCAGCGGGACTAGCGGGCGATTCACAGATACGCAGTATTTT
CDR3aa: CASSFSGTSGRFTDTQYF
abundance: .
d_gene: TRBD2
v_gene: TRBV12-3/TRBV12-4
j_gene: TRBJ2-3

CDR3nt: TGTGCCAGCAGCTTAGGGTTCCTGGACGGCGAGCAGTACTTC
CDR3aa: CASSLGFLDGEQYF
abundance: .
d_gene: .
v_gene: TRBV11-2
j_gene: TRBJ2-7

CDR3nt: TGTGCCAGCAAGGCTGTAGCCACCAACAATGAGCAGTTCTTC
CDR3aa: CASKAVATNNEQFF
abundance: few
d_gene: .
v_gene: TRBV6-6
j_gene: TRBJ2-1

CDR3nt: TGTGCCAGCAGCCAGCTGGGGGGAACTGAAGCTTTCTTT
CDR3aa: CASSQLGGTEAFF
abundance: many
d_gene: .
v_gene: TRBV7-9
j_gene: TRBJ1-1

CDR3nt: TGTGCCAGCAGCCCCGGGACAGCAACTAATGAAAAACTGTTTTTT
CDR3aa: CASSPGTATNEKLFF
abundance: many
d_gene: TRBD1
v_gene: TRBV6-5
j_gene: TRBJ1-4

CDR3nt: TGCAGTGCTAGGAGCACAGGGTTGCAAAATTCACCCCTCCACTTT
CDR3aa: CSARSTGLQNSPLHF
abundance: few
d_gene: .
v_gene: TRBV20-1
j_gene: TRBJ1-6

CDR3nt: TGCGCCAGCAGCCGTCAATCCAGAGAGGATACGCAGTATTTT
CDR3aa: CASSRQSREDTQYF
abundance: .
d_gene: .
v_gene: TRBV5-1
j_gene: TRBJ2-3

CDR3nt: TGTGCCAGCAGTGCCTGGGACGCCGGCTATGGCTACACCTTC
CDR3aa: CASSAWDAGYGYTF
abundance: .
d_gene: .
v_gene: TRBV25-1
j_gene: TRBJ1-2

CDR3nt: TGCAGTGCTAGCCCACAGGGGGTCTATGGCTACACCTTC
CDR3aa: CSASPQGVYGYTF
abundance: few
d_gene: TRBD1
v_gene: TRBV20-1
j_gene: TRBJ1-2

CDR3nt: TGTGCCAGCAGCACCCTTAGCACAGATACGCAGTATTTT
CDR3aa: CASSTLSTDTQYF
abundance: many
d_gene: .
v_gene: TRBV12-3/TRBV12-4
j_gene: TRBJ2-3

CDR3nt: TGTGCCAGCAGCCGTACAGGGAAGTCCTATAATTCACCCCTCCACTTT
CDR3aa: CASSRTGKSYNSPLHF
abundance: .
d_gene: .
v_gene: TRBV5-5
j_gene: TRBJ1-6

CDR3nt: TGTGCCAGCAGTGGGACAGGGGGCGATCATCAAGAGACCCAGTACTTC
CDR3aa: CASSGTGGDHQETQYF
abundance: .
d_gene: TRBD1
v_gene: TRBV25-1
j_gene: TRBJ2-5

CDR3nt: TGTGCCAGCAGCCGGACCTGGGGAACCAAAAACATTCAGTACTTC
CDR3aa: CASSRTWGTKNIQYF
abundance: many
d_gene: .
v_gene: TRBV12-3/TRBV12-4
j_gene: TRBJ2-4

CDR3nt: TGTGCCAGCAGCTCAAGGGGATGCGTTGGGGACCCGGATCTCAATCAGCCCCAGCATTTT
CDR3aa: CASSSRGCVGDPDLNQPQHF
abundance: few
d_gene: .
v_gene: TRBV3-2
j_gene: TRBJ1-5

CDR3nt: TGCGCCAGCAGATGGAACCCGGGACAGGGGGGAACTGAAGCTTTCTTT
CDR3aa: CASRWNPGQGGTEAFF
abundance: few
d_gene: TRBD1
v_gene: TRBV5-1
j_gene: TRBJ1-1

CDR3nt: TGTGCCAGCAGTTTTTTGACAGGGGGCGTGATGCGAGGCTACACCTTC
CDR3aa: CASSFLTGGVMRGYTF
abundance: .
d_gene: TRBD1
v_gene: TRBV6-5
j_gene: TRBJ1-2

CDR3nt: TGCGCCAGCAGCCAATTGGAGGCGGGTACAGATACGCAGTATTTT
CDR3aa: CASSQLEAGTDTQYF
abundance: few
d_gene: .
v_gene: TRBV5-1
j_gene: TRBJ2-3

CDR3nt: TGTGCCAGCAGCTTAAAGGCTAGCGGCTACGAGCAGTACTTC
CDR3aa: CASSLKASGYEQYF
abundance: .
d_gene: TRBD2
v_gene: TRBV7-3
j_gene: TRBJ2-7

CDR3nt: TGTGCCAGTAGCAAACAGGGAACTCCCTACGAGCAGTACTTC
CDR3aa: CASSKQGTPYEQYF
abundance: .
d_gene: .
v_gene: TRBV19
j_gene: TRBJ2-7

CDR3nt: TGTGCCAGCTCACAGGACTACAATCAGCCCCAGCATTTT
CDR3aa: CASSQDYNQPQHF
abundance: many
d_gene: .
v_gene: TRBV18
j_gene: TRBJ1-5

CDR3nt: TGTGCCAGCAGCGATATCCGGGGCGGGGAGCTGTTTTTT
CDR3aa: CASSDIRGGELFF
abundance: few
d_gene: .
v_gene: TRBV11-3
j_gene: TRBJ2-2

CDR3nt: TGTGCCACCAGTGATCGGGACAGGGATACGCAGTATTTT
CDR3aa: CATSDRDRDTQYF
abundance: few
d_gene: TRBD1
v_gene: TRBV24-1
j_gene: TRBJ2-3

CDR3nt: TGCGCCAGCAGCCCTTCAGGGACAGGGTCGACGAAGCAGTTCTTC
CDR3aa: CASSPSGTGSTKQFF
abundance: few
d_gene: TRBD1
v_gene: TRBV4-1
j_gene: TRBJ2-1

CDR3nt: TGTGCCAGCAGCTTTGACAGGCCCGACACCGGGGAGCTGTTTTTT
CDR3aa: CASSFDRPDTGELFF
abundance: few
d_gene: .
v_gene: TRBV7-9
j_gene: TRBJ2-2

CDR3nt: TGTGCCAGCAGCATGGGACAGGGGAGGGTCGAGCAGTACTTC
CDR3aa: CASSMGQGRVEQYF
abundance: few
d_gene: TRBD1
v_gene: TRBV7-2
j_gene: TRBJ2-7

CDR3nt: TGTGCCAGCAGCCTCGAGATTTCCCAAGAGACCCAGTACTTC
CDR3aa: CASSLEISQETQYF
abundance: many
d_gene: .
v_gene: TRBV4-2
j_gene: TRBJ2-5

CDR3nt: TGTGCTAGCAGCCCCTCGGGCGGGGAGACCCAGTACTTC
CDR3aa: CASSPSGGETQYF
abundance: many
d_gene: .
v_gene: TRBV7-7
j_gene: TRBJ2-5

CDR3nt: TGCGCCAGCAGGCAAAACACAGGAATAACTAATGAAAAACTGTTTTTT
CDR3aa: CASRQNTGITNEKLFF
abundance: many
d_gene: .
v_gene: TRBV5-1
j_gene: TRBJ1-4

CDR3nt: TGTGCCTCTGATGGACAGCCGGGAGGCTACACCTTC
CDR3aa: CASDGQPGGYTF
abundance: .
d_gene: .
v_gene: TRBV6-5
j_gene: TRBJ1-2

CDR3nt: TGTGCCAGTAAATGGGACAGGGGATCGGAAGGCTACACCTTC
CDR3aa: CASKWDRGSEGYTF
abundance: .
d_gene: TRBD1
v_gene: TRBV19
j_gene: TRBJ1-2

CDR3nt: TGTGCCAGCATTGGACGGGGTCCAGATACGCAGTATTTT
CDR3aa: CASIGRGPDTQYF
abundance: .
d_gene: .
v_gene: TRBV6-2/TRBV6-3
j_gene: TRBJ2-3

CDR3nt: TGTGCCAGCAGCACCGACCGGGCCCCCCTAGGCTATGGCTACACCTTC
CDR3aa: CASSTDRAPLGYGYTF
abundance: .
d_gene: .
v_gene: TRBV21-1
j_gene: TRBJ1-2

CDR3nt: TGTGCCAGCTCAACGGACGGAAACTATGGCTACACCTTC
CDR3aa: CASSTDGNYGYTF
abundance: few
d_gene: .
v_gene: TRBV18
j_gene: TRBJ1-2

CDR3nt: TGTGCCAGCAGTTATGGACCTGGAGTGAACACTGAAGCTTTCTTT
CDR3aa: CASSYGPGVNTEAFF
abundance: .
d_gene: .
v_gene: TRBV6-1
j_gene: TRBJ1-1